This T cell receptor (beta chain) derives from a study of cytomegalovirus exposure and HLA in healthy donors. The CDR3 contains 15 residues. V lost 2 bases and J lost 6; bases outside the gene matches: 9. Germline CDR1 reads SQVTM; CDR2 reads ANQGSEA. Vbeta (60) and Jbeta (13) primers were used in the PCR. Some clones are missing from TCRdb's copy, which holds only in-frame ones; the method was immunoSEQ multiplex PCR. Among around 62,000 clones listed, 70% to 85% were seen once. The receptor's source is a man in his sixties in good health and CMV-seropositive. The chain uses TRBV29-1 and TRBJ2-3; 9 bases fit TRBD2. The source material was PBMCs. CDR3 DNA: TGCAGCGTTGAACTAGCGGGGCACACCCGCGATACGCAGTATTTT. It is translated as CSVELAGHTRDTQYF.